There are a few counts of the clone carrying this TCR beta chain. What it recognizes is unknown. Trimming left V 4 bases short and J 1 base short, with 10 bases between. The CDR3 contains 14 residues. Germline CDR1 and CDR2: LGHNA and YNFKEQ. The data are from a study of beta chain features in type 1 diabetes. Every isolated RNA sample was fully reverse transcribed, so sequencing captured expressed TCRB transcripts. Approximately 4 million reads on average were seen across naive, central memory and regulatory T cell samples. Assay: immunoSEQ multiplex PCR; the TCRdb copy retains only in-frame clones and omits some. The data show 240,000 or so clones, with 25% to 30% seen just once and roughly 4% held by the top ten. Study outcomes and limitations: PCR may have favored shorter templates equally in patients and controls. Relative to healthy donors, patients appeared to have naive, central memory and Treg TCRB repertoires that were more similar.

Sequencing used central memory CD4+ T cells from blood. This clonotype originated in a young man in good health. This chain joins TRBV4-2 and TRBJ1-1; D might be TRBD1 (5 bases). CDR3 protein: CASSPSGTNTEAFF. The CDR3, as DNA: TGTGCCAGCAGCCCTTCGGGGACGAACACTGAAGCTTTCTTT.